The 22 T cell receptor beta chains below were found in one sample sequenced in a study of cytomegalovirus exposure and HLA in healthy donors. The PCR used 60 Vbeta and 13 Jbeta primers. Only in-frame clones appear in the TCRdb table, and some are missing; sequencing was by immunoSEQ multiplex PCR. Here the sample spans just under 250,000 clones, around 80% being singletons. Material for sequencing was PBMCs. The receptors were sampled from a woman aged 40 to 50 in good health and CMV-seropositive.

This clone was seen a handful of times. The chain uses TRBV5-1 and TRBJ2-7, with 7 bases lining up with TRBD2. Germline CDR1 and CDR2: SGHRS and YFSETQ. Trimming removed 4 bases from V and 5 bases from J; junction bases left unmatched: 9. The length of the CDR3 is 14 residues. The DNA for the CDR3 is TGCGCCAGCAGCGTCAGCGGGGCGTTTGACGAGCAGTACTTC. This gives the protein CASSVSGAFDEQYF. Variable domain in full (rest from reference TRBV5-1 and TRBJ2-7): KAGVTQTPRYLIKTRGQQVTLSCSPISGHRSVSWYQQTPGQGLQFLFEYFSETQRNKGNFPGRFSGRQFSNSRSEMNVSTLELGDSALYLCASSVSGAFDEQYFGPGTRLTVT.

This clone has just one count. CDR3 region: CASSEVGRGAGGYTF. DNA of the CDR3: TGTGCCAGCAGTGAAGTGGGCAGGGGCGCAGGTGGCTACACCTTC. The genes are TRBV6-1 and TRBJ1-2; D is perhaps TRBD1 (6 bases). CDR1 and CDR2 (germline): MNHNS, SASEGT. The CDR3 consists of 15 residues. Trimming cost V 1 base and J 7 bases, with 16 bases left between them.

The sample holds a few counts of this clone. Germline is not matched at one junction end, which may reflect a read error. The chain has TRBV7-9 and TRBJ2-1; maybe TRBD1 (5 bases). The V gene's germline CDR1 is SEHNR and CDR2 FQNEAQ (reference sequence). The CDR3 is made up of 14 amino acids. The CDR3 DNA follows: TGTTCCAGCAGCTTAGTAGGGGCCCGAGAAAAGCAGTTCTTC. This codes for CSSSLVGAREKQFF. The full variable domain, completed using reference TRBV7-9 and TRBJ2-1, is DTGVSQNPRHKITKRGQNVTFRCDPISEHNRLYWYRQTLGQGPEFLTYFQNEAQLEKSRLLSDRFSAERPKGSFSTLEIQRTEQGDSAMYLCSSSLVGAREKQFFGPGTRLTVL.

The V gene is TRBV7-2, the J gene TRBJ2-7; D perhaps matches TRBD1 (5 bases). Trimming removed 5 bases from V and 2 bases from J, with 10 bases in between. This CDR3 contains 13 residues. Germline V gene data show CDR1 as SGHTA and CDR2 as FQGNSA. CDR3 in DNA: TGTGCCAGCAGCCTACAGGCCACCTACGAGCAGTACTTC. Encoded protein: CASSLQATYEQYF.

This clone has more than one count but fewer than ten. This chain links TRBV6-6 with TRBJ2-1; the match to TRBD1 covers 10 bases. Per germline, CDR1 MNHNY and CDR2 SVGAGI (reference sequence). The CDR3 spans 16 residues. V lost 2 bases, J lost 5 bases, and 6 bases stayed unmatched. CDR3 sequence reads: CASSYTGQGGHNEQFF. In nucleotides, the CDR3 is TGTGCCAGCAGTTACACTGGACAGGGGGGCCACAATGAGCAGTTCTTC.

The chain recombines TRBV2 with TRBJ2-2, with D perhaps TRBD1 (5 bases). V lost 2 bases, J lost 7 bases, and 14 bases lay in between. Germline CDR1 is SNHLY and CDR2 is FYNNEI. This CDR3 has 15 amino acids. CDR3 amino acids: CASSETRVVIGELFF. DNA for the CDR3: TGTGCCAGCAGTGAAACCAGGGTCGTAATCGGGGAGCTGTTTTTT.

CDR3 DNA sequence: TGTGCCAGCAGTCTACGACAGGACTCCTACGAGCAGTACTTC. Residues: CASSLRQDSYEQYF. This chain connects TRBV6-5 to TRBJ2-7; TRBD1 might be the D (6 bases). CDR1 and CDR2 (germline): MNHEY, SVGAGI. V was cut by 5 bases and J by 0 bases, with 11 bases left in between. The CDR3 loop spans 14 amino acids.

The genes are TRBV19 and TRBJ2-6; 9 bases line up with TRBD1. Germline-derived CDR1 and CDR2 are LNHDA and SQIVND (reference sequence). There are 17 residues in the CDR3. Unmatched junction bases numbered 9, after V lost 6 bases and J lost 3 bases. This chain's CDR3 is CASSPLPGQGGANVLTF. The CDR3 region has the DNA TGTGCCAGTAGCCCCCTTCCGGGACAGGGTGGGGCCAACGTCCTGACTTTC.

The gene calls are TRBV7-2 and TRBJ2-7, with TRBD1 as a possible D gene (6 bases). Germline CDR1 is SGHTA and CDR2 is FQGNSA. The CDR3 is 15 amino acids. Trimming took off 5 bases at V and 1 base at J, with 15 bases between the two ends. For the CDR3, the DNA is TGTGCCAGCAGCCCGCGACAGGACAATTCCTACGAGCAGTACTTC. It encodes CASSPRQDNSYEQYF.

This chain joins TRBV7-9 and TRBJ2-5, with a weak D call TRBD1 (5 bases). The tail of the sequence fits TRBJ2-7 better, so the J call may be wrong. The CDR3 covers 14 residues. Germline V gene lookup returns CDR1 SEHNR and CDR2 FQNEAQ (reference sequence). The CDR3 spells CASSLGQSSYEQYF. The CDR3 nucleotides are TGTGCCAGCAGCTTAGGACAGAGCTCCTACGAGCAGTACTTC.

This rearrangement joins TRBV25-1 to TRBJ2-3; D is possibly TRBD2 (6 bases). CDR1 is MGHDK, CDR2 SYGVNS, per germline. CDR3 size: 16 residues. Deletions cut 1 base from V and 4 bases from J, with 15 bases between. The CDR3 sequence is CASSEFGGISADTQYF. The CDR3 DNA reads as TGTGCCAGCAGTGAATTCGGCGGGATTAGCGCAGATACGCAGTATTTT.

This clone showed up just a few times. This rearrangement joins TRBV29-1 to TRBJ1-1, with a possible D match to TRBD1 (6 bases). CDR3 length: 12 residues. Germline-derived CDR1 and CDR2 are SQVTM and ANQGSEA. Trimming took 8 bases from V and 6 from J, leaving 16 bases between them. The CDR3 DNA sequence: TGCAGCTACAGGGATGATTGGGCTGAAGCTTTCTTT. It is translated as CSYRDDWAEAFF. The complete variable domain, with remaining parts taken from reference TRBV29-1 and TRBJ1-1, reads SAVISQKPSRDICQRGTSLTIQCQVDSQVTMMFWYRQQPGQSLTLIATANQGSEATYESGFVIDKFPISRPNLTFSTLTVSNMSPEDSSIYLCSYRDDWAEAFFGQGTRLTVV.

The chain's CDR3 is CASGGARLNNSPLHF. As DNA, the CDR3 is TGTGCCAGCGGGGGGGCCAGACTCAATAATTCACCCCTCCACTTT. This sequence joins TRBV27 and TRBJ1-6; D perhaps matches TRBD1 (6 bases). The CDR3 has 15 amino acids. Germline loops: CDR1 MNHEY, CDR2 SMNVEV (reference sequence). Between the trimmed V and J ends, which lost 8 bases and 5 bases, there was a span of 16 bases.

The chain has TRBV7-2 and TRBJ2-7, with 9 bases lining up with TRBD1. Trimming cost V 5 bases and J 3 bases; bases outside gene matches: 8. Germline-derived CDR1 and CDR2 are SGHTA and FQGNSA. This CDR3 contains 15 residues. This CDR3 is CASSPGGTGIYEQYF. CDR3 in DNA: TGTGCCAGCAGCCCCGGAGGGACAGGGATCTACGAGCAGTACTTC.

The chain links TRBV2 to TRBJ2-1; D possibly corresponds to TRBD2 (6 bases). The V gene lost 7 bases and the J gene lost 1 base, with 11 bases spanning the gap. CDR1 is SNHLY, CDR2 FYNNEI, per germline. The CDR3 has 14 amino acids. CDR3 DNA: TGTGCCAGCAACGGGGCGGGATCCTACAATGAGCAGTTCTTC. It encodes CASNGAGSYNEQFF.

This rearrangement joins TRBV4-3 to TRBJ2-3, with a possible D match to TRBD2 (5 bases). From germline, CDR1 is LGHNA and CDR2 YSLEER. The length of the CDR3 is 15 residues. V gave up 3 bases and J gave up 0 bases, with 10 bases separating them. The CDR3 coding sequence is TGCGCCAGCAGCCAGCGGGCAACTAGCACAGATACGCAGTATTTT. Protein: CASSQRATSTDTQYF.

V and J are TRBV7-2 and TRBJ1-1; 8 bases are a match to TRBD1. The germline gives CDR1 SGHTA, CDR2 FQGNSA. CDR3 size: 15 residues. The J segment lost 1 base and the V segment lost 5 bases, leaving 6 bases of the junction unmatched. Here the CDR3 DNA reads TGTGCCAGCAGCAGAACCGGGACAGGGAACACTGAAGCTTTCTTT. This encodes CASSRTGTGNTEAFF.

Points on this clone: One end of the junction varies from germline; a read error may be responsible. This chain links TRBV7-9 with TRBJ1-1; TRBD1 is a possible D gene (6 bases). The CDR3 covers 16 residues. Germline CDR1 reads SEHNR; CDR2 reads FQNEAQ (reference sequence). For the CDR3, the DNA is TGTTCCAGCAGCTCGTCGTTACAGGGCCCGAACACTGAAGCTTTCTTT. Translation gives CSSSSSLQGPNTEAFF.

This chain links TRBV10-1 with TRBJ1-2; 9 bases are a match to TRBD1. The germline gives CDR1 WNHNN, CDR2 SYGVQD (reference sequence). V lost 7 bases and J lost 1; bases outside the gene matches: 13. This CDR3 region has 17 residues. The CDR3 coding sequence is TGCGCCAGCACCCTTTATCGCCACAGGGGGCGTAACTATGGCTACACCTTC. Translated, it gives CASTLYRHRGRNYGYTF.

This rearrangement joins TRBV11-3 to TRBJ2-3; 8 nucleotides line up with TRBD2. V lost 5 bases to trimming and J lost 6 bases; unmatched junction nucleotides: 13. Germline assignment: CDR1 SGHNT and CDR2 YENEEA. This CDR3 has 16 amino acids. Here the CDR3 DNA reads TGTGCCAGCAGCCCCTTCGGCGGGGGGCATTCGGATACGCAGTATTTT. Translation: CASSPFGGGHSDTQYF. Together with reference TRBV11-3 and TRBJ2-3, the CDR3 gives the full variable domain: EAGVVQSPRYKIIEKKQPVAFWCNPISGHNTLYWYLQNLGQGPELLIRYENEEAVDDSQLPKDRFSAERLKGVDSTLKIQPAELGDSAVYLCASSPFGGGHSDTQYFGPGTRLTVL.

The CDR3 DNA sequence: TGTGCCAGCAGTTTAAGGGGCGCAGAGACCCAGTACTTC. Its protein product is CASSLRGAETQYF. This rearrangement joins TRBV27 to TRBJ2-5; weak D call: TRBD1 (5 bases). The CDR3 covers 13 residues. From germline, CDR1 is MNHEY and CDR2 SMNVEV (reference sequence). Trimming took 2 bases from V and 4 from J, leaving 8 bases between them.

CDR3 sequence (DNA): TGCGCCAGCAGCCTTTTAACGGGACTAGCAGCAGATACGCAGTATTTT. Translating gives CASSLLTGLAADTQYF. This chain links TRBV5-1 with TRBJ2-3; 9 nucleotides line up with TRBD2. The V gene's germline CDR1 is SGHRS and CDR2 YFSETQ. The V gene end was trimmed by 4 bases and the J gene end by 4 bases; junction bases not matched to a gene: 10. The CDR3 contains 16 residues.